These 26 T cell receptor beta chains were sequenced from one sample in a study of blood T cell repertoires in COVID-19. Measured with immunoSEQ multiplex PCR; TCRdb has only the in-frame clones, and not every one. The table shows 330,000 or so clones, with more than 90% occurring only once. The sample consisted of PBMCs or T cells enriched from blood (not recorded which). The source of these receptors is a woman aged 30 to 39 who had recovered from COVID-19.

This chain links TRBV2 with TRBJ1-4; D remains ambiguous. This CDR3 is 12 amino acids long. Germline V gene sequence: CDR1 SNHLY, CDR2 FYNNEI. The germline V and J ends were trimmed by 5 bases and 12 bases, with 13 bases remaining between them. The CDR3 DNA follows: TGTGCCAGCAGTCCCCGGGGTCGCGAACTGTTTTTT. Its protein is CASSPRGRELFF.

V and J are TRBV7-8 and TRBJ1-5; D is ambiguous. Trimming pared 1 base from V and 5 bases from J, leaving 12 bases between. The CDR3 totals 15 residues. Looked up from germline, CDR1 is SGHVS and CDR2 is FQNEAQ. In DNA form, the CDR3 reads TGTGCCAGCAGCTTAGTGGCAGGAAACGATCAGCCCCAGCATTTT. Residues: CASSLVAGNDQPQHF. Full variable domain (remainder filled in from reference TRBV7-8 and TRBJ1-5): GAGVSQSPRYKVAKRGQDVALRCDPISGHVSLFWYQQALGQGPEFLTYFQNEAQLDKSGLPSDRFFAERPEGSVSTLKIQRTQQEDSAVYLCASSLVAGNDQPQHFGDGTRLSIL.

The J gene is TRBJ2-2, the V gene TRBV6-2 or TRBV6-3, with 12 nucleotides matching TRBD2. The CDR3 length is 18 residues. Germline CDR1 is MNHEY and CDR2 is SVGEGT. J lost 0 bases, V lost 4 bases, and 6 bases had no gene match. DNA of the CDR3: TGTGCCAGCAGTTTTCGGACTAGCGGGACCGCGAACACCGGGGAGCTGTTTTTT. Its translation: CASSFRTSGTANTGELFF.

The CDR3 sequence: CASSLPLAGYLANTGELFF. The CDR3 nucleotides read TGTGCCAGCAGCCTCCCACTAGCGGGGTACTTGGCGAACACCGGGGAGCTGTTTTTT. The chain has TRBV28 and TRBJ2-2; 10 bases are a match to TRBD2. V lost 6 bases and J lost 0; bases outside the gene matches: 13. Germline CDR1 reads MDHEN; CDR2 reads SYDVKM. CDR3 length: 19 residues.

This chain uses TRBV28 with TRBJ1-1, with a weak D call TRBD1 (5 bases). V was shortened by 3 bases and J by 5 bases, with 22 bases between the two germline ends. The CDR3 runs to 17 residues. Germline values: CDR1 MDHEN, CDR2 SYDVKM. For the CDR3, the DNA is TGTGCCAGCAGTTTCCACCCACGGGGGTTTCGCGGGACTGAAGCTTTCTTT. It translates to CASSFHPRGFRGTEAFF.

The V and J genes are TRBV7-2 and TRBJ2-4, with TRBD2 matching 7 bases. This CDR3 region has 16 residues. Germline V gene data show CDR1 as SGHTA and CDR2 as FQGNSA. The V segment lost 5 bases and the J segment 2 bases; nucleotides outside the gene matches: 9. The CDR3 spells CASSGPREVSKNIQYF. For the CDR3, the DNA is TGTGCCAGCAGCGGGCCCCGGGAGGTGTCCAAAAACATTCAGTACTTC.

The V and J genes are TRBV5-1 and TRBJ1-2, with D possibly being TRBD1 (6 bases). The germline CDR1 and CDR2 sequences are SGHRS and YFSETQ. Trimming pared 6 bases from V and 2 bases from J, leaving 14 bases between. The CDR3 has 14 amino acids. The CDR3 is CASTPSGANYGYTF. In DNA, the CDR3 is TGCGCCAGCACCCCATCAGGGGCGAACTATGGCTACACCTTC.

This CDR3 is CASSLFSRLAGTGELFF. The CDR3 nucleotides are TGTGCCAGCAGCTTGTTTTCGCGGCTAGCGGGTACCGGGGAGCTGTTTTTT. The rearrangement uses TRBV5-4 and TRBJ2-2; 8 nucleotides agree with TRBD2. Germline lookup yields CDR1 SGHNT and CDR2 YYREEE (reference sequence). V shed 1 base and J 5 bases; nucleotides not matched to a gene: 10. CDR3 length: 17 amino acids.

This chain links TRBV25-1 with TRBJ1-4, with D perhaps matching TRBD1 (6 bases). The CDR3 covers 14 residues. V lost 6 bases, J lost 6 bases, and 14 bases lay in between. Germline CDR1 MGHDK, CDR2 SYGVNS. The CDR3 is CASRRGGRDEKLFF. The CDR3 nucleotides read TGTGCCAGCAGGAGAGGGGGTAGAGATGAAAAACTGTTTTTT.

This chain uses TRBV7-2 with TRBJ2-3; 11 positions agree with TRBD2. The CDR3 sequence is 16 residues long. V was pared by 4 bases and J by 6 bases, with 9 bases of the junction left unmatched. CDR1 SGHTA and CDR2 FQGNSA come from the germline V gene. CDR3 protein: CASSYVAGGQSDTQYF. The CDR3 coding sequence is TGTGCCAGCAGCTACGTAGCGGGAGGGCAAAGCGATACGCAGTATTTT.

This clone was seen just once. The chain couples TRBV7-3 to TRBJ1-5; maybe TRBD1 (6 bases). The CDR3 covers 15 residues. Germline V gene sequence: CDR1 SGHTA, CDR2 FQGTGA. V lost 2 bases to trimming and J lost 2 bases, with 10 bases between them. CDR3 bases: TGTGCCAGCAGCTTATCGGCAGGGGGCAATCAGCCCCAGCATTTT. Translated, it gives CASSLSAGGNQPQHF. The complete variable domain, with remaining parts taken from reference TRBV7-3 and TRBJ1-5, reads GAGVSQTPSNKVTEKGKYVELRCDPISGHTALYWYRQSLGQGPEFLIYFQGTGAADDSGLPNDRFFAVRPEGSVSTLKIQRTERGDSAVYLCASSLSAGGNQPQHFGDGTRLSIL.

This rearrangement joins TRBV2 to TRBJ2-2; 13 nucleotides align to TRBD2. This CDR3 spans 16 amino acids. The germline V gene has CDR1 SNHLY and CDR2 FYNNEI. Unmatched junction bases numbered 8, after V lost 6 bases and J lost 7 bases. CDR3 sequence reads: CASSLRTSGSGGELFF. The DNA of the CDR3 is TGTGCCAGCAGCCTCAGGACTAGCGGGAGCGGCGGGGAGCTGTTTTTT.

CDR3 in DNA: TGCGCCAGCAGCCTCAGGGTGCAGAACACTGAAGCTTTCTTT. It encodes CASSLRVQNTEAFF. The V gene is TRBV4-3, the J gene TRBJ1-1; TRBD1 is a possible D gene (5 bases). The germline V and J ends were trimmed by 4 bases and 1 base, with 10 bases remaining between them. The CDR3 is 14 amino acids. Germline lookup yields CDR1 LGHNA and CDR2 YSLEER.

V gene TRBV3-1 (or the pseudogene TRBV3-2) combines with J gene TRBJ2-5, with 12 bases fitting TRBD2. CDR3 length: 16 amino acids. The V and J ends lost 3 bases and 6 bases, in that order; junction bases with no gene match: 8. Germline assignment: CDR1 LGHDT and CDR2 YNNKEL (reference sequence). The CDR3 region has the DNA TGTGCCAGCAGCCATGAAGGACTAGCGGGAAGAAAGACCCAGTACTTC. It codes for CASSHEGLAGRKTQYF.

The V call is TRBV21-1, the J call TRBJ2-3; the D call of TRBD2 is as the table states it, not checked on the DNA. TRBV21-1 is a documented pseudogene. The CDR3 length is 18 residues. DNA of the CDR3: TGTGCCAGCAGGAAAGGGTCGACTAGCGGGAGGTGGTCAGATACGCAGTATTTT. Protein: CASRKGSTSGRWSDTQYF.

The chain links TRBV18 to TRBJ2-6; D is unresolved. Trimming removed 6 bases from V and 0 bases from J, with 6 bases in between. Germline assignment: CDR1 KGHSH and CDR2 LQKENI. This CDR3 is 14 amino acids long. The CDR3 sequence: CASSGSSGANVLTF. The CDR3 DNA sequence: TGTGCCAGCTCCGGTAGCTCTGGGGCCAACGTCCTGACTTTC.

The chain is built from TRBV6-2 or TRBV6-3 and TRBJ1-5; perhaps TRBD1 as D (5 bases). CDR1 is MNHEY and CDR2 is SVGEGT in the germline V gene. There are 16 residues in the CDR3. Deletions cut 2 bases from V and 1 base from J, with 12 bases between. CDR3 amino acids: CASSYGTGASNQPQHF. CDR3 DNA: TGTGCCAGCAGTTACGGTACAGGCGCAAGCAATCAGCCCCAGCATTTT.

The chain carries TRBV28 and TRBJ2-2; 7 bases are a match to TRBD1. The ends lost 4 bases at V and 7 bases at J; junction bases unmatched: 15. This CDR3 is built from 17 residues. Germline V gene data show CDR1 as MDHEN and CDR2 as SYDVKM. The CDR3 loop reads CASSSPGQTQGVGELFF. For the CDR3, the DNA is TGTGCCAGCAGTTCACCGGGACAGACTCAAGGAGTCGGGGAGCTGTTTTTT.

The rearrangement links TRBV7-2 to TRBJ1-2, with D unresolved. Germline CDR1 reads SGHTA; CDR2 reads FQGNSA. CDR3 length: 15 residues. Trimming left V 0 bases short and J 6 bases short, with 14 bases between. The CDR3 DNA sequence: TGTGCCAGCAGCTTAGCGACGGCGGGAGGTGATGGCTACACCTTC. Its protein product is CASSLATAGGDGYTF.

This clone has just a few counts. V is TRBV4-3 and J is TRBJ1-1, with unresolved D. Germline CDR1 LGHNA, CDR2 YSLEER. The CDR3 is made up of 15 amino acids. Trimming cost V 2 bases and J 0 bases, with 10 bases left between them. The DNA for the CDR3 is TGCGCCAGCAGCCAAATACACGTTTTGAACACTGAAGCTTTCTTT. Its translation: CASSQIHVLNTEAFF.

This chain uses TRBV7-2 with TRBJ2-2, with no clear D. This CDR3 is built from 12 residues. Germline assignment: CDR1 SGHTA and CDR2 FQGNSA. Deletions cut 3 bases from V and 8 bases from J, with 7 bases between. The CDR3 protein is CASSFRVGELFF. Written as DNA, the CDR3 is TGTGCCAGCAGCTTCCGGGTGGGGGAGCTGTTTTTT.

This chain uses TRBV12-2 with TRBJ2-2; the D call TRBD2 from the table was never checked on the DNA. TRBV12-2 is flagged as a pseudogene. The CDR3 contains 16 residues. The CDR3 protein is CASRLMAGGPDGELFF. The CDR3 coding sequence is TGTGCAAGTCGCCTGATGGCGGGGGGGCCGGACGGGGAGCTGTTTTTT.

This chain joins TRBV6-6 and TRBJ2-5; D is perhaps TRBD2 (6 bases). Germline V gene data show CDR1 as MNHNY and CDR2 as SVGAGI (reference sequence). V gave up 10 bases and J gave up 5 bases, with 20 bases separating them. There are 14 residues in the CDR3. CDR3 protein: CATLLGGPYETQYF. CDR3 nucleotides: TGTGCCACCCTACTGGGAGGCCCCTACGAGACCCAGTACTTC.

V usage is TRBV19 and J usage is TRBJ2-7, with 8 bases matching TRBD1. Germline CDR1 is LNHDA and CDR2 is SQIVND (reference sequence). This CDR3 is built from 15 residues. The J segment lost 4 bases and the V segment lost 3 bases, leaving 8 bases of the junction unmatched. CDR3 loop: CASSMGSGGAYEQYF. The CDR3 nucleotides read TGTGCCAGTAGTATGGGGTCAGGGGGCGCGTACGAGCAGTACTTC.

This chain links TRBV2 with TRBJ1-5, with D possibly being TRBD1 (5 bases). The V end lost 3 bases, the J end lost 2 bases, and 17 bases lay between the germline ends. Per germline, CDR1 SNHLY and CDR2 FYNNEI. The CDR3 has 17 residues. The CDR3 DNA follows: TGTGCCAGCAGTGAGTTGTTAGACAGAAGGGGCAATCAGCCCCAGCATTTT. This encodes CASSELLDRRGNQPQHF.

This chain links TRBV6-5 with TRBJ1-1; tentatively, D is TRBD1 (5 bases). Per germline, CDR1 MNHEY and CDR2 SVGAGI. The CDR3 has 14 residues. Trimming took off 2 bases at V and 2 bases at J, with 9 bases between the two ends. The CDR3 DNA reads TGTGCCAGCAGTTACCGGGGGAAAAACACTGAAGCTTTCTTT. It is translated as CASSYRGKNTEAFF.